The 28 T cell receptor beta chains below were found in one sample sequenced in a study of blood T cell repertoires in COVID-19. The data were produced by immunoSEQ multiplex PCR, yet TCRdb's version contains in-frame clones alone and is incomplete. The data contain 84,000 or so clones, 75% to 90% of them singletons. Input material: peripheral blood. Receptors originate from a woman of 80 years or more with acute or convalescent COVID-19.

This chain uses TRBV18 with TRBJ1-1; no clear D gene. The CDR3 totals 14 residues. Germline CDR1 and CDR2: KGHSH and LQKENI. Trimming left V 4 bases short and J 1 base short, with 10 bases between. The chain's CDR3 is CASSRLVGNTEAFF. The DNA of the CDR3 is TGTGCCAGCTCACGACTTGTAGGGAACACTGAAGCTTTCTTT.

The chain links TRBV11-2 to TRBJ2-3; 12 bases are shared with TRBD2. V lost 1 base to trimming and J lost 2 bases; unmatched junction nucleotides: 1. The germline gives CDR1 SGHAT, CDR2 FQNNGV. The CDR3 runs 16 residues. CDR3 bases: TGTGCCAGCAGCTTAGGACTAGCGGGGGACACAGATACGCAGTATTTT. Translation gives CASSLGLAGDTDTQYF. Variable domain in full (rest from reference TRBV11-2 and TRBJ2-3): EAGVAQSPRYKIIEKRQSVAFWCNPISGHATLYWYQQILGQGPKLLIQFQNNGVVDDSQLPKDRFSAERLKGVDSTLKIQPAKLEDSAVYLCASSLGLAGDTDTQYFGPGTRLTVL.

The chain employs TRBV7-9 and TRBJ2-5; D is unresolved. Trimming cost V 2 bases and J 2 bases, with 9 bases left between them. This CDR3 is 14 amino acids long. The germline CDR1 and CDR2 sequences are SEHNR and FQNEAQ (reference sequence). CDR3 sequence reads: CASSLQRPQETQYF. The CDR3 coding sequence is TGTGCCAGCAGCTTACAGCGACCACAAGAGACCCAGTACTTC.

The chain joins TRBV11-3 to TRBJ2-7; maybe TRBD2 (5 bases). There are 14 residues in the CDR3. CDR1 SGHNT and CDR2 YENEEA come from the germline V gene. The V end was cut by 0 bases, the J end by 3 bases, with 9 bases between. This CDR3 reads CASSLDGNLYEQYF. CDR3 DNA sequence: TGTGCCAGCAGCTTAGACGGGAACCTCTACGAGCAGTACTTC. The variable domain in full, with the rest retrieved from reference TRBV11-3 and TRBJ2-7, is EAGVVQSPRYKIIEKKQPVAFWCNPISGHNTLYWYLQNLGQGPELLIRYENEEAVDDSQLPKDRFSAERLKGVDSTLKIQPAELGDSAVYLCASSLDGNLYEQYFGPGTRLTVT.

V gene TRBV6-5 combines with J gene TRBJ2-7, with TRBD1 identical over 7 bases. This CDR3 contains 16 residues. The ends lost 2 bases at V and 7 bases at J; junction bases unmatched: 14. The germline CDR1 and CDR2 sequences are MNHEY and SVGAGI. CDR3 amino acids: CASSYAPRGTSGEQYF. For the CDR3, the DNA is TGTGCCAGCAGTTACGCCCCCAGGGGGACCTCGGGAGAGCAGTACTTC.

The J gene is TRBJ1-5, the V gene TRBV7-9; D gene ambiguous. Looked up from germline, CDR1 is SEHNR and CDR2 is FQNEAQ (reference sequence). Trimming shortened V by 4 bases and J by 6 bases, and 13 bases separated the two germline ends. The CDR3 runs 14 residues. DNA for the CDR3: TGTGCCAGCAGCTACAACACAGCCCCTCAGCCCCAGCATTTT. It encodes CASSYNTAPQPQHF.

The gene calls are TRBV7-9 and TRBJ2-2; D gene ambiguous. The CDR3 length is 13 residues. Trimming stripped 10 bases from V and 4 bases from J, with 13 bases between. Looked up from germline, CDR1 is SEHNR and CDR2 is FQNEAQ (reference sequence). Written as DNA, the CDR3 is TGTGCCACTACTCCGGTTGCCACCGGGGAGCTGTTTTTT. Encoded protein: CATTPVATGELFF.

V usage is TRBV7-3 and J usage is TRBJ2-3, with TRBD2 as a possible D gene (6 bases). CDR1 SGHTA and CDR2 FQGTGA come from the germline V gene. This CDR3 comprises 14 residues. The V end lost 3 bases, the J end lost 0 bases, and 7 bases lay between the germline ends. Here the CDR3 reads CASSLGTSTDTQYF. The CDR3 region has the DNA TGTGCCAGCAGCTTGGGGACTAGCACAGATACGCAGTATTTT.

The J gene is TRBJ2-3, the V gene TRBV5-1; D not resolved. Germline CDR1 SGHRS, CDR2 YFSETQ. The CDR3 sequence is 12 residues long. Trimming shortened V by 9 bases and J by 2 bases, and 10 bases separated the two germline ends. The CDR3 is CATTDSTDTQYF. The CDR3 nucleotides read TGCGCCACCACCGACTCCACAGATACGCAGTATTTT. Supplemented by reference TRBV5-1 and TRBJ2-3, the full variable domain reads KAGVTQTPRYLIKTRGQQVTLSCSPISGHRSVSWYQQTPGQGLQFLFEYFSETQRNKGNFPGRFSGRQFSNSRSEMNVSTLELGDSALYLCATTDSTDTQYFGPGTRLTVL.

V gene TRBV25-1 combines with J gene TRBJ1-2, with 11 bases matching TRBD1. Germline values: CDR1 MGHDK, CDR2 SYGVNS. J gave up 4 bases and V 6 bases, and 7 bases lay outside the gene matches. The length of the CDR3 is 15 residues. CDR3 region: CASRSPGQGGYGYTF. As DNA, the CDR3 is TGTGCCAGCAGATCACCGGGACAGGGGGGCTATGGCTACACCTTC.

The chain couples TRBV2 to TRBJ2-5; the D gene is possibly TRBD1 (5 bases). The CDR3 consists of 14 residues. Trimming removed 4 bases at V and 1 base at J, with 10 bases between. Germline-derived CDR1 and CDR2 are SNHLY and FYNNEI. The CDR3: CASSVRGFQETQYF. CDR3 sequence (DNA): TGTGCCAGCAGTGTTAGGGGATTCCAAGAGACCCAGTACTTC.

This clone has only one observation. The chain combines TRBV7-7 with TRBJ2-3; TRBD1 matches at 7 bases. CDR3 length equals 13 residues. The germline V gene encodes CDR1 SSHAT and CDR2 FNYEAQ (reference sequence). The V and J ends lost 5 bases and 8 bases, in that order; junction bases with no gene match: 7. The CDR3 is CASSPGTVGTQYF. CDR3 DNA: TGTGCCAGCAGCCCTGGGACAGTCGGTACGCAGTATTTT.

The chain is built from TRBV18 and TRBJ1-1, with D hard to call. The CDR3 spans 15 residues. V was pared by 3 bases and J by 1 base, with 12 bases between. Germline V gene sequence: CDR1 KGHSH, CDR2 LQKENI. CDR3 in DNA: TGTGCCAGCTCACCCCCGCGGGCAAAGAACACTGAAGCTTTCTTT. Its translation is CASSPPRAKNTEAFF.

The genes are TRBV28 and TRBJ2-3, with 9 bases matching TRBD1. CDR1 MDHEN and CDR2 SYDVKM come from the germline V gene. V trimming: 4 bases; J trimming: 8 bases; junction bases outside the gene matches: 13. The CDR3 runs to 16 residues. The CDR3 nucleotides are TGTGCCAGCAGTTATTCCGGGACAGGGCTTGAGAGTACGCAGTATTTT. It is translated as CASSYSGTGLESTQYF. Filled out from reference TRBV28 and TRBJ2-3, the complete variable domain reads DVKVTQSSRYLVKRTGEKVFLECVQDMDHENMFWYRQDPGLGLRLIYFSYDVKMKEKGDIPEGYSVSREKKERFSLILESASTNQTSMYLCASSYSGTGLESTQYFGPGTRLTVL.

The chain employs TRBV18 and TRBJ2-7; a weak D match, TRBD2 (5 bases). The V gene lost 2 bases and the J gene lost 2 bases, with 7 bases spanning the gap. This CDR3 has 13 residues. Germline CDR1 reads KGHSH; CDR2 reads LQKENI. CDR3: CASSPDYTYEQYF. The CDR3 DNA reads TGTGCCAGCTCACCAGACTACACCTACGAGCAGTACTTC.

The chain links TRBV3-1 (or the pseudogene TRBV3-2) to TRBJ1-3; 9 positions agree with TRBD1. The V and J ends lost 1 base and 7 bases, in that order; junction bases with no gene match: 2. CDR1 is LGHDT and CDR2 is YNNKEL in the germline V gene (reference sequence). CDR3 length: 14 residues. The CDR3 is CASSQGGQGNTIYF. The CDR3 region has the DNA TGTGCCAGCAGCCAAGGGGGACAGGGCAACACCATATATTTT.

This clone was observed a single time. V and J are TRBV6-2 or TRBV6-3 and TRBJ2-2, with D possibly matching TRBD2 (7 bases). The germline V gene has CDR1 MNHEY and CDR2 SVGEGT. The CDR3 consists of 16 residues. Trimming pared 2 bases from V and 5 bases from J, leaving 15 bases between. The CDR3 here is CASSYIGGRRTGELFF. The CDR3 nucleotides are TGTGCCAGCAGTTACATCGGGGGGCGCAGGACCGGGGAGCTGTTTTTT.

This chain joins TRBV6-1 and TRBJ2-2, with 11 bases aligning to TRBD2. Germline CDR1 MNHNS, CDR2 SASEGT. The length of the CDR3 is 17 residues. The V gene end was trimmed by 4 bases and the J gene end by 7 bases; junction bases not matched to a gene: 11. The CDR3 is CASSVRVAGGPGGELFF. The CDR3 DNA reads TGTGCCAGCAGTGTTCGGGTAGCGGGGGGGCCCGGCGGGGAGCTGTTTTTT.

In its sample, this clone was seen a few times. J is TRBJ2-7 and V is TRBV20-1, with D perhaps TRBD1 (6 bases). Germline assignment: CDR1 DFQATT and CDR2 SNEGSKA (reference sequence). With 4 bases removed from V and 2 bases from J, the gap between germline ends came to 6 bases. The CDR3 has 11 amino acids. The CDR3, as DNA: TGCAGTGCTACAGGGGCCTACGAGCAGTACTTC. Its protein product is CSATGAYEQYF.

The chain employs TRBV10-1 and TRBJ2-3; D is unresolved. V lost 2 bases and J 1 base, leaving 13 bases between the germline ends. The CDR3 covers 16 residues. The germline gives CDR1 WNHNN, CDR2 SYGVQD (reference sequence). The CDR3 bases are TGCGCCAGCAGTGAGAATGTTGGTGGAGGCACAGATACGCAGTATTTT. Translated: CASSENVGGGTDTQYF.

The chain recombines TRBV6-5 with TRBJ1-5; tentative D call: TRBD1 (6 bases). CDR3 length: 14 residues. The V end lost 6 bases, the J end lost 4 bases, and 13 bases lay between the germline ends. Looked up from germline, CDR1 is MNHEY and CDR2 is SVGAGI. The CDR3 DNA reads as TGTGCCAGCAGCCCCTGGACAGCTAATCAGCCCCAGCATTTT. Protein: CASSPWTANQPQHF.

The chain employs TRBV14 and TRBJ2-2, with 10 bases fitting TRBD2. The CDR3 extends over 19 amino acids. Germline CDR1 SGHDN, CDR2 FVKESK. The junction had 14 bases not matched to a gene; V was cut back by 3 bases and J by 4 bases. This CDR3 is CASSHAPSRLAGVTGELFF. The CDR3 DNA reads TGTGCCAGCAGCCATGCACCGTCCCGACTAGCGGGCGTCACCGGGGAGCTGTTTTTT.

The CDR3 DNA follows: TGTGCCACCAAGGGGATCTTGGGTTCACATTCACCCCTCCACTTT. Its protein is CATKGILGSHSPLHF. The chain combines TRBV5-3 with TRBJ1-6; perhaps TRBD1 as D (5 bases). TRBV5-3 falls under the ORF class, with uncertain function. V lost 9 bases and J lost 8, with 21 bases in between. The CDR3 is 15 amino acids.

The sample holds a few counts of this clone. CDR3 nucleotide sequence: TGTGCCAGCAGTGAATCGGGACAGGGGAGTTCACCCCTCCACTTT. This encodes CASSESGQGSSPLHF. V gene TRBV25-1 combines with J gene TRBJ1-6; 10 bases map to TRBD1. CDR3 length equals 15 residues. Germline CDR1 is MGHDK and CDR2 is SYGVNS. V was clipped by 1 base and J by 9 bases; unmatched bases: 3.

This clone was seen more than once but under ten times. The rearrangement uses TRBV6-5 and TRBJ1-3; no clear D. Trimming removed 4 bases from V and 2 bases from J, with 9 bases in between. Germline assignment: CDR1 MNHEY and CDR2 SVGAGI. CDR3 size: 14 residues. As DNA, the CDR3 is TGTGCCAGCAGTTGGGCGAGGGCTGGAAACACCATATATTTT. It encodes CASSWARAGNTIYF.

This clone has a handful of counts. This chain joins TRBV2 and TRBJ1-5; 7 positions agree with TRBD1. Germline CDR1 and CDR2: SNHLY and FYNNEI. V was pared by 3 bases and J by 4 bases, with 6 bases of the junction left unmatched. The CDR3 extends over 15 amino acids. CDR3 nucleotide sequence: TGTGCCAGCAGTGACGCCGACAGGGCAAATCAGCCCCAGCATTTT. It translates to CASSDADRANQPQHF.

The chain couples TRBV2 to TRBJ2-6; D may be TRBD1 (5 bases). CDR1 is SNHLY, CDR2 FYNNEI, per germline. This CDR3 contains 16 residues. V was clipped by 7 bases and J by 2 bases, with 15 bases between them. CDR3 residues: CASTQQASTGANVLTF. CDR3 DNA: TGTGCCAGCACCCAACAGGCCTCGACTGGGGCCAACGTCCTGACTTTC.

This clone was seen ten or more times. The chain is built from TRBV2 and TRBJ2-7, with unresolved D. The ends were cut back, 6 bases at V and 4 bases at J, with 10 bases in the middle. The CDR3 is 12 amino acids. Looked up from germline, CDR1 is SNHLY and CDR2 is FYNNEI. CDR3 sequence: CASRTSLYEQYF. The CDR3 nucleotides read TGTGCCAGCAGGACAAGCCTTTACGAGCAGTACTTC.